This TCR beta chain stems from a study of early T cells in non-severe SARS-CoV-2 infection. TCRdb re-derived calls from the 5' RACE reads in MiXCR, one entry per CDR3 protein. Of about 60,000 distinct CDR3 sequences in the sample, over 9% are singletons; the top ten hold 2.9%. The CDR3 is 14 amino acids. V lost 6 bases, J lost 4 bases, and 13 bases lay in between. Germline values: CDR1 MNHEY, CDR2 SVGAGI. The chain uses TRBV6-5 and TRBJ2-1, with TRBD2 as a possible D gene (7 bases). The sample was whole blood, taken at baseline. This TCR came from an adult who was a healthcare worker with PCR-confirmed SARS-CoV-2 infection or an uninfected control (not recorded which). The CDR3 DNA sequence: TGTGCCAGCAGCCAGGGGAGGGTTTACAATGAGCAGTTCTTC. It yields the protein CASSQGRVYNEQFF.